One and the same sample provided the 10 T cell receptor beta chains below, sequenced in a study of T cells in Graves' hyperthyroidism and ophthalmopathy (dated by TCRdb to about 2019). Preparation of the library involved multiplex PCR. TCRdb shows the sequencer as Illumina HiSeq 2000. The TCR beta CDR3 regions were amplified from RNA transcripts. The TCR CDR3 was subjected to a first round of RT-PCR using the HTBI primer set and the Qiagen OneStep RT-PCR kit. TCRdb applied fastp at Q25 and MiXCR to the public reads, then kept only in-frame beta chains. Rows with one shared CDR3 protein collapse into an entry with the most common genes and DNA. The sample data list roughly 520,000 distinct CDR3 sequences, and around a quarter of these were observed just once. Roughly 10% of the sample rests with the top ten. Specimen: blood. Receptors originate from a woman aged 30 to 39 with Graves' ophthalmopathy.

This clonotype occurred a few times. The rearrangement joins TRBV2 to TRBJ2-7; TRBD2 is a possible D gene (7 bases). Germline V CDR1 and CDR2: SNHLY, FYNNEI. This CDR3 spans 13 amino acids. V lost 8 bases to trimming and J lost 3 bases, with 14 bases between them. CDR3 nucleotide sequence: TGTGCCAGCGCCCGAGGGGGGGGCTACGAGCAGTACTTC. It encodes CASARGGGYEQYF.

This clonotype was seen ten or more times. The DNA for the CDR3 is TGTGCCAGCAGCGGGTGGGGCAGGGCGAACACTGAAGCTTTCTTT. This translates into CASSGWGRANTEAFF. This sequence joins TRBV28 and TRBJ1-1; TRBD1 might be the D (5 bases). The V and J ends lost 6 bases and 1 base respectively, with 15 bases between them. Germline-derived CDR1 and CDR2 are MDHEN and SYDVKM. CDR3 length: 15 residues.

This clonotype was found a few times. The V call is TRBV7-9, the J call TRBJ2-7; tentative D call: TRBD1 (5 bases). The germline CDR1 and CDR2 sequences are SEHNR and FQNEAQ (reference sequence). The CDR3 totals 14 residues. V gave up 1 base and J gave up 6 bases, with 13 bases separating them. CDR3 loop: CASSLVMGPGEQYF. The CDR3 region has the DNA TGTGCCAGCAGCTTAGTAATGGGGCCGGGCGAGCAGTACTTC.

V and J are TRBV25-1 and TRBJ2-2, with 8 positions matching TRBD1. The V segment lost 5 bases and the J segment 1 base; nucleotides outside the gene matches: 6. CDR1 is MGHDK and CDR2 is SYGVNS in the germline V gene. The CDR3 extends over 16 amino acids. CDR3 residues: CASSNLGQGNTGELFF. CDR3 DNA: TGTGCCAGCAGTAATCTAGGACAGGGGAACACCGGGGAGCTGTTTTTT.

Only a few counts were recorded for this clonotype. This sequence joins TRBV30 and TRBJ1-2; D unclear. V gave up 2 bases and J gave up 4 bases, with 8 bases separating them. CDR1 is GTSNPN, CDR2 SVGIG, per germline (reference sequence). The CDR3 extends over 12 amino acids. As DNA, the CDR3 is TGTGCCTGGAGTAAGGGATCCTATGGCTACACCTTC. Translated, it gives CAWSKGSYGYTF.

This clonotype was observed many times. V and J are TRBV6-5 and TRBJ1-2; 7 bases line up with TRBD1. The CDR3 runs 14 residues. Germline CDR1 reads MNHEY; CDR2 reads SVGAGI. Unmatched junction bases numbered 12, after V lost 6 bases and J lost 8 bases. This CDR3 reads CASRGAGTVNGYTF. The CDR3 DNA follows: TGTGCCAGCAGGGGGGCCGGGACAGTGAACGGCTACACCTTC.

This clonotype was seen only a few times. This chain connects TRBV2 to TRBJ1-1, with 9 bases matching TRBD1. V lost 5 bases to trimming and J lost 4 bases; unmatched junction nucleotides: 8. Germline V CDR1 and CDR2: SNHLY, FYNNEI. The length of the CDR3 is 15 residues. The CDR3 spells CASSFLGQGSTEAFF. The CDR3 DNA sequence: TGTGCCAGCAGTTTTCTAGGACAGGGGAGCACTGAAGCTTTCTTT.

On this clonotype itself: The final CDR3 position lacks the conserved phenylalanine or tryptophan, pointing to a likely read error. V gene TRBV6-2 or TRBV6-3 combines with J gene TRBJ1-2; perhaps TRBD1 as D (6 bases). The V end lost 0 bases, the J end lost 1 base, and 18 bases lay between the germline ends. Germline assignment: CDR1 MNHEY and CDR2 SVGEGT. The length of the CDR3 is 18 residues. CDR3 residues: CASSYSRTAEPLNYGYTL. DNA of the CDR3: TGTGCCAGCAGTTACTCGAGGACAGCCGAACCTCTTAACTATGGCTACACCCTC.

This clonotype was recorded many times. The genes are TRBV6-5 and TRBJ2-7; 9 positions match TRBD1. V was clipped by 2 bases and J by 6 bases; unmatched bases: 5. Germline V CDR1 and CDR2: MNHEY, SVGAGI. This CDR3 spans 14 amino acids. CDR3 DNA sequence: TGTGCCAGCAGTTACAAGGGACAGGGTCGCGAGCAGTACTTC. Translated: CASSYKGQGREQYF.

This clonotype was detected ten times or more. J is TRBJ1-2 and V is TRBV11-1; D is perhaps TRBD1 (5 bases). CDR3 length: 14 residues. Germline V gene data show CDR1 as SGHAT and CDR2 as FQDESV (reference sequence). Trimming left V 5 bases short and J 8 bases short, with 18 bases between. CDR3 nucleotides: TGTGCCAGCAGCCCGAACTCGGGGGTTCAAGGCTACACCTTC. It specifies CASSPNSGVQGYTF.